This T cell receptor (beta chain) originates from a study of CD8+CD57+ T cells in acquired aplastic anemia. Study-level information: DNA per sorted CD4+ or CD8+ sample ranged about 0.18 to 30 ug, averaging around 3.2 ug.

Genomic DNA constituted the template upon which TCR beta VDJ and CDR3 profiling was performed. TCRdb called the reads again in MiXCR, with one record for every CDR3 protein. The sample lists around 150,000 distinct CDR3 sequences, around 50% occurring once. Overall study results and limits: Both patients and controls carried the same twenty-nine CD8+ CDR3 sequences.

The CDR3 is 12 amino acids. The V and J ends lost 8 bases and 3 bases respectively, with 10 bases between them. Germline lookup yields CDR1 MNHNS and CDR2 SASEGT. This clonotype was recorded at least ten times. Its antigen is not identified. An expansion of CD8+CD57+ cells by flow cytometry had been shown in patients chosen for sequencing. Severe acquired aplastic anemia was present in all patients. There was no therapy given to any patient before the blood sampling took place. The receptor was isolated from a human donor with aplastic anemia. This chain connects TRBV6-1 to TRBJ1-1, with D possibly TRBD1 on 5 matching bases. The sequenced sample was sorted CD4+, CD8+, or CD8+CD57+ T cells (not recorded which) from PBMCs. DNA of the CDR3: TGTGCCAGCCATCCAGGGTACACTGAAGCTTTCTTT. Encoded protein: CASHPGYTEAFF.